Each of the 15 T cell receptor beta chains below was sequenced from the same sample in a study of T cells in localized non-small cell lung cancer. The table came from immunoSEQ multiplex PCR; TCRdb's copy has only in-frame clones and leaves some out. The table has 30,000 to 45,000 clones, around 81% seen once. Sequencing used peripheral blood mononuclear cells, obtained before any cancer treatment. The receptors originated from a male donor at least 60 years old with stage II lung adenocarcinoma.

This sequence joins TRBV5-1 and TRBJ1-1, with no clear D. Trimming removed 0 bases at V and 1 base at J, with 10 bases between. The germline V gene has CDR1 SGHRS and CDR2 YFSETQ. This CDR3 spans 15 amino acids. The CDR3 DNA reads TGCGCCAGCAGCTTGGTCCTGGGGTGGAACACTGAAGCTTTCTTT. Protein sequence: CASSLVLGWNTEAFF.

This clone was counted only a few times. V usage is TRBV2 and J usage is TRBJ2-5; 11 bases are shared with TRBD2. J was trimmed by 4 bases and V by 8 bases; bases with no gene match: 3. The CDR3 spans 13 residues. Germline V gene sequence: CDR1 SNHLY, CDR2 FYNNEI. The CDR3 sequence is CASSGTSGETQYF. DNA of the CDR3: TGTGCCAGCTCCGGGACTAGCGGAGAGACCCAGTACTTC.

The CDR3 sequence is CASSKDRGRSNTEAFF. The CDR3 nucleotides are TGTGCCAGCAGTAAGGACAGGGGAAGATCGAACACTGAAGCTTTCTTT. The chain links TRBV28 to TRBJ1-1; TRBD1 matches 9 bases. The CDR3 loop spans 16 amino acids. V shed 5 bases, J shed 1 base, and the junction held 8 bases outside the gene matches. Germline V gene data show CDR1 as MDHEN and CDR2 as SYDVKM.

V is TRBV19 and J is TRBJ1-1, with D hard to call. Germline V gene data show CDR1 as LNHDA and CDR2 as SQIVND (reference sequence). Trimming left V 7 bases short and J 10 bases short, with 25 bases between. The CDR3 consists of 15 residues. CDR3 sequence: CASTASGFNSVRAFF. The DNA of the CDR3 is TGTGCCAGTACCGCCTCCGGGTTTAATTCTGTGAGAGCTTTCTTT.

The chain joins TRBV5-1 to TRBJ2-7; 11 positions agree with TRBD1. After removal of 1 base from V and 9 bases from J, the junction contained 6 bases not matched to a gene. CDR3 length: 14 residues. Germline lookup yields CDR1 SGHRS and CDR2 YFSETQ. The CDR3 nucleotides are TGCGCCAGCAGCTTGAGGACAGGGGGCCACGGGCAGTACTTC. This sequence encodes CASSLRTGGHGQYF.

The CDR3 bases are TGTGCCTGGACTAGCCCCATAGCGGGCTCCTACAATGAGCAGTTCTTC. Encoded protein: CAWTSPIAGSYNEQFF. The chain joins TRBV30 to TRBJ2-1, with 7 nucleotides matching TRBD2. The V and J ends lost 4 bases and 0 bases, in that order; junction bases with no gene match: 9. This CDR3 contains 16 residues. CDR1 is GTSNPN, CDR2 SVGIG, per germline (reference sequence).

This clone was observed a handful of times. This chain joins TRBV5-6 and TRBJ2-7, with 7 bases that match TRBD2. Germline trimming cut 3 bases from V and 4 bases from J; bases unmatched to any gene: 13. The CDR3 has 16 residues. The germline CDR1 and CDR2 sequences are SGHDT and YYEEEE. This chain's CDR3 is CASSSLGSGKIYEQYF. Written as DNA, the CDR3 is TGTGCCAGCAGCTCGCTGGGGAGCGGGAAGATATACGAGCAGTACTTC.

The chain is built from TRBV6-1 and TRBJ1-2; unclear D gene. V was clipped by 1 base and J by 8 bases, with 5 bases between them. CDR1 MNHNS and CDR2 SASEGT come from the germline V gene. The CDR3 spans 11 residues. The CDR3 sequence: CASSEDRGYTF. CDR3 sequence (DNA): TGTGCCAGCAGTGAAGATCGAGGCTACACCTTC.

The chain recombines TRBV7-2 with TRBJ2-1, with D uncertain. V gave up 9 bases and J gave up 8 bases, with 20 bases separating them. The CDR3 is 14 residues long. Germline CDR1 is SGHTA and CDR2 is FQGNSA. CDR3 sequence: CASQLRLSGDEQFF. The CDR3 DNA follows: TGTGCCAGTCAGCTTAGGCTCTCTGGGGATGAGCAGTTCTTC.

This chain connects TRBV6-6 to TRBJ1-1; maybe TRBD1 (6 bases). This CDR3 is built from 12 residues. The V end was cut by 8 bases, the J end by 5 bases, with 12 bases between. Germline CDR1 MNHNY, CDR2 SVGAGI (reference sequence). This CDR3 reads CASGGGQTEAFF. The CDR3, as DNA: TGTGCCAGCGGTGGGGGGCAGACTGAAGCTTTCTTT.

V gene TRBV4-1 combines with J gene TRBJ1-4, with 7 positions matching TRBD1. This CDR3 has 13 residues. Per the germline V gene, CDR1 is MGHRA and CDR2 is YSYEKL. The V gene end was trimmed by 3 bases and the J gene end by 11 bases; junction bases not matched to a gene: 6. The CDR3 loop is CASSHHDRVKLFF. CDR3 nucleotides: TGCGCCAGCAGCCACCACGACAGGGTGAAACTGTTTTTT.

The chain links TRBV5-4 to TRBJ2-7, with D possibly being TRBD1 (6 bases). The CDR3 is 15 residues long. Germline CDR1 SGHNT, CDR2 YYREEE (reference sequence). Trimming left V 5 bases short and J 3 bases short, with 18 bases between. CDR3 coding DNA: TGTGCCAGCAGTCTAACCAGGGACACACTCTACGAGCAGTACTTC. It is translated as CASSLTRDTLYEQYF.

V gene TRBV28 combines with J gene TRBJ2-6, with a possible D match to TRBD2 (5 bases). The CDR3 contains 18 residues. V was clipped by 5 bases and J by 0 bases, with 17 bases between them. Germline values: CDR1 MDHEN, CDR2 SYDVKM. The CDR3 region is CASSPGRTLSSGANVLTF. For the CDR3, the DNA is TGTGCCAGCAGTCCAGGACGGACTCTTAGCTCTGGGGCCAACGTCCTGACTTTC.

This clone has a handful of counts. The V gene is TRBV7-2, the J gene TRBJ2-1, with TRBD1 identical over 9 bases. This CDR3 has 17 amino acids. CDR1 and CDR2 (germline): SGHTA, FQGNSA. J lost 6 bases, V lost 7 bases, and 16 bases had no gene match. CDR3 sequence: CASTLFAGTGQINEQFF. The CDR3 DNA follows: TGTGCCAGCACTCTTTTCGCCGGGACAGGGCAAATCAATGAGCAGTTCTTC.

This CDR3 reads CASSLGLGVEETQYF. The CDR3, as DNA: TGTGCCAGCAGCTTGGGACTAGGAGTCGAAGAGACCCAGTACTTC. The chain joins TRBV5-8 to TRBJ2-5; tentative D call: TRBD2 (6 bases). The CDR3 extends over 15 amino acids. Trimming pared 0 bases from V and 3 bases from J, leaving 12 bases between. The V gene's germline CDR1 is SGHTS and CDR2 YDEGEE.